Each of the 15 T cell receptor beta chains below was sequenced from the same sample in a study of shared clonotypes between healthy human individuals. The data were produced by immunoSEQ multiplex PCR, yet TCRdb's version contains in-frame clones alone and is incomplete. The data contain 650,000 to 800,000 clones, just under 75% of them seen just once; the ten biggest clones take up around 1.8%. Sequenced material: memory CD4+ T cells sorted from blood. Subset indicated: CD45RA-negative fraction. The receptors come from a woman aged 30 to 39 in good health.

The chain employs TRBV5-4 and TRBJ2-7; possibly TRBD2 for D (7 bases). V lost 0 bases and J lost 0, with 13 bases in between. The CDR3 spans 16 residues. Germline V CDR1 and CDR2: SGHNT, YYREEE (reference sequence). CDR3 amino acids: CASSLGLADSSYEQYF. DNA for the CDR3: TGTGCCAGCAGCTTGGGGCTAGCGGACAGCTCCTACGAGCAGTACTTC.

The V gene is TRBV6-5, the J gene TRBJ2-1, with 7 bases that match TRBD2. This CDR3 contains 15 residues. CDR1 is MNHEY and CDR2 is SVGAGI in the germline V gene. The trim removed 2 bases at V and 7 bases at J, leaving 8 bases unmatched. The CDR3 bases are TGTGCCAGCAGTTACGCGGGAGTCGGGCTGAATGAGCAGTTCTTC. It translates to CASSYAGVGLNEQFF.

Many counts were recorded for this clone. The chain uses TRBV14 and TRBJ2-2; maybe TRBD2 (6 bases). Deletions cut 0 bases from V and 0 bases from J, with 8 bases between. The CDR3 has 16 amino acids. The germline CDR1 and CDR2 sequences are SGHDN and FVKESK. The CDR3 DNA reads TGTGCCAGCAGCCAAGAATTAGCGGCGAACACCGGGGAGCTGTTTTTT. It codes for CASSQELAANTGELFF.

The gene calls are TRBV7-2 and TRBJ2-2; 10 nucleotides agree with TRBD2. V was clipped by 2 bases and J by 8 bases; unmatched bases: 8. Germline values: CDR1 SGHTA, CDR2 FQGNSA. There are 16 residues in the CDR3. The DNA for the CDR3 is TGTGCCAGCAGCTTAAGGCCAGCGGGAGGGTCGGGGGAGCTGTTTTTT. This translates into CASSLRPAGGSGELFF.

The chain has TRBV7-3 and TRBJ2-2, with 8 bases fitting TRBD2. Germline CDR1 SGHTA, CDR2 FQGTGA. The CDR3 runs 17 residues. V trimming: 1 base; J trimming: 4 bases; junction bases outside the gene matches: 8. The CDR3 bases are TGTGCCAGCAGCTTAATATCCTCGGGAGGGGCCACCGGGGAGCTGTTTTTT. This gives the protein CASSLISSGGATGELFF. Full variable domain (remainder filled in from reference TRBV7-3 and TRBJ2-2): GAGVSQTPSNKVTEKGKYVELRCDPISGHTALYWYRQSLGQGPEFLIYFQGTGAADDSGLPNDRFFAVRPEGSVSTLKIQRTERGDSAVYLCASSLISSGGATGELFFGEGSRLTVL.

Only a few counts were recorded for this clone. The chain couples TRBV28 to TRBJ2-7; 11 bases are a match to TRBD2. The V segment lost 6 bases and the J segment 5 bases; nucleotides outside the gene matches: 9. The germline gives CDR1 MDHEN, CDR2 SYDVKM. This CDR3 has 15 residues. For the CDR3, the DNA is TGTGCCAGCAGCCCATCTAGCGGGAGGTGGCACGAGCAGTACTTC. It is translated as CASSPSSGRWHEQYF.

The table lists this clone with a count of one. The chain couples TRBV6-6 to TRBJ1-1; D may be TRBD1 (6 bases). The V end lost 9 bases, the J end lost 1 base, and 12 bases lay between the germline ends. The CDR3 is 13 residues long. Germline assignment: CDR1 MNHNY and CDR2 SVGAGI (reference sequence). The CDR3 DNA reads TGTGCCAGTCAATACAGGGAGAACACTGAAGCTTTCTTT. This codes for CASQYRENTEAFF.

The CDR3, as DNA: TGTGCCTGGAGTGCCAGCAGAGGGGGAGATACGCAGTATTTT. This sequence encodes CAWSASRGGDTQYF. The chain links TRBV30 to TRBJ2-3, with D possibly matching TRBD1 (6 bases). The CDR3 is made up of 14 amino acids. Germline lookup yields CDR1 GTSNPN and CDR2 SVGIG (reference sequence). V was pared by 1 base and J by 5 bases, with 13 bases between.

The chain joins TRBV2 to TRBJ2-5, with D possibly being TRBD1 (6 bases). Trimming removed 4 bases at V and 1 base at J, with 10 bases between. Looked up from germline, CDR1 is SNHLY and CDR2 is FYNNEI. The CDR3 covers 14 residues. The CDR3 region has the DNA TGTGCCAGCAGTGGGCAGGGGTTCCAAGAGACCCAGTACTTC. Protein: CASSGQGFQETQYF.

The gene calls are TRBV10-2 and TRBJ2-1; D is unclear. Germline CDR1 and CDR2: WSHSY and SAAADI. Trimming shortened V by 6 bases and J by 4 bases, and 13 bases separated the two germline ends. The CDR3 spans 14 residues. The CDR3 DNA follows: TGCGCCAGCAGGGGAAGTATCACGTACAATGAGCAGTTCTTC. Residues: CASRGSITYNEQFF.

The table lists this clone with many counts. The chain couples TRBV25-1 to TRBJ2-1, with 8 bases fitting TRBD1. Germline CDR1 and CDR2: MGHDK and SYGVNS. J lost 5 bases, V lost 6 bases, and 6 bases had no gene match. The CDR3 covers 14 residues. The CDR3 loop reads CASRRGQVNNEQFF. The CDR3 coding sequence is TGTGCCAGCAGGAGGGGACAGGTCAACAATGAGCAGTTCTTC.

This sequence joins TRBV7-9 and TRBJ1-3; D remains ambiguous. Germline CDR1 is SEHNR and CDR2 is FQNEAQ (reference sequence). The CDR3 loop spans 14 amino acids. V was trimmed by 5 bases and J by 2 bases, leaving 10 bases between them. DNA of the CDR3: TGTGCCAGCAGCCCAAGATACGCTGGAAACACCATATATTTT. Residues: CASSPRYAGNTIYF. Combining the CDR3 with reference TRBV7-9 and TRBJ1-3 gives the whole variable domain DTGVSQNPRHKITKRGQNVTFRCDPISEHNRLYWYRQTLGQGPEFLTYFQNEAQLEKSRLLSDRFSAERPKGSFSTLEIQRTEQGDSAMYLCASSPRYAGNTIYFGEGSWLTVV.

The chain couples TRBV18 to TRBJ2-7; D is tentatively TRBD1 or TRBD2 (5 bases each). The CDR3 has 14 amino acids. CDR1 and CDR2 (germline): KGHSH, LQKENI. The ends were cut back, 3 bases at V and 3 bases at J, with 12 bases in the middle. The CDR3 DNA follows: TGTGCCAGCTCACCTCTTGGGGGTGACTACGAGCAGTACTTC. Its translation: CASSPLGGDYEQYF. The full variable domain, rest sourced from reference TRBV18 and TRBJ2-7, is NAGVMQNPRHLVRRRGQEARLRCSPMKGHSHVYWYRQLPEEGLKFMVYLQKENIIDESGMPKERFSAEFPKEGPSILRIQQVVRGDSAAYFCASSPLGGDYEQYFGPGTRLTVT.

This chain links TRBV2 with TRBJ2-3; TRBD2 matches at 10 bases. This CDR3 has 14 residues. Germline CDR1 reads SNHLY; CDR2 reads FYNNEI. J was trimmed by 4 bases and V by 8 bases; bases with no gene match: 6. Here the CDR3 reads CASLLAGVPDTQYF. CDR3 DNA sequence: TGTGCCAGCTTGCTAGCGGGAGTCCCAGATACGCAGTATTTT.

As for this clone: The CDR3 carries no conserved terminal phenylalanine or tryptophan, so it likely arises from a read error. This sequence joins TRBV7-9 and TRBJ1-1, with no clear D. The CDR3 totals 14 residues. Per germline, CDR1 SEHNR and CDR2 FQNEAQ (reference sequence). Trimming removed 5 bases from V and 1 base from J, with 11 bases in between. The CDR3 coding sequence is TGTGCCAGCAGCCAAGAGCCAGAGAACACTGAAGCTTTCCTT. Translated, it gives CASSQEPENTEAFL.